The present T cell receptor beta chain was sequenced within a study of a mutant IDH1 vaccine in newly diagnosed glioma. Whole-study context: Patients had received radiotherapy, temozolomide, or both previously, most receiving both.

Time point described: week 35, safety follow-up. Doses comprised 300 ug of mutant IDH1 20-mer peptide each, plus topical imiquimod. The patients were given eight vaccinations, one each in weeks 1, 3, 5, 7, 11, 15, 19 and 23. The assay was immunoSEQ multiplex PCR, and TCRdb's table has in-frame clones only and misses some. The sample consists of 60,000 to 65,000 clones, 75% to 85% of them appearing once. A remark on this clone: Its matching antigen is unknown.

This TCR was recovered from a man aged 40-55 years with glioma. Here the sequenced sample was PBMCs, taken from a glioma patient whose treatment included an IDH1 peptide vaccine.

CDR3 bases: TGTGCCAGCAGCCCCCGGGGGAGGGACACCGGGGAGCTGTTTTTT. Encoded protein: CASSPRGRDTGELFF. The gene calls are TRBV7-2 and TRBJ2-2; 7 positions match TRBD2. Germline V gene sequence: CDR1 SGHTA, CDR2 FQGNSA. The ends lost 5 bases at V and 3 bases at J; junction bases unmatched: 6. This CDR3 has 15 residues.